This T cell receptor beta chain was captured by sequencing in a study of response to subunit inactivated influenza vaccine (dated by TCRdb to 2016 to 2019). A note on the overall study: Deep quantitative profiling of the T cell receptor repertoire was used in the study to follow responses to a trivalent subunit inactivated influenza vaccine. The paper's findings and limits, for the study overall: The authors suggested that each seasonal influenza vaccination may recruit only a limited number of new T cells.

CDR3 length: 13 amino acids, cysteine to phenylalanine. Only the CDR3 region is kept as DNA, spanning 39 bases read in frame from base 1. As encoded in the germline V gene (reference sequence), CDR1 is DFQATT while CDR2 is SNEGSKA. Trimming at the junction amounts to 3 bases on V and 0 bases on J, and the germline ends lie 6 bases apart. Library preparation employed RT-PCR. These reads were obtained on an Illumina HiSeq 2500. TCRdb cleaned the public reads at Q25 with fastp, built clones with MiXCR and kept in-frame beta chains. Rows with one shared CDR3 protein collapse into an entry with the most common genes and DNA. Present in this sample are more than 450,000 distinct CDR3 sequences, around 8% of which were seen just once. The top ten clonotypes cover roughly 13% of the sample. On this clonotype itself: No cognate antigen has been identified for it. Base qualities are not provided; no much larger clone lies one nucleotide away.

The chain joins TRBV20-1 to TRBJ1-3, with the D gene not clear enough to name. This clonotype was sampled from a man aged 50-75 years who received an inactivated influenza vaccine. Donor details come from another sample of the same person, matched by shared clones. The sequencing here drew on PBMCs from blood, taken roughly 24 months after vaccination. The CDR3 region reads CSARQDSGNTIYF. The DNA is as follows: TGCAGTGCTAGGCAAGACTCTGGAAACACCATATATTTT.